This T cell receptor (beta chain) appears in the sequencing data of a study of blood T cell repertoires in COVID-19. In the study overall: The analysed material was cDNA or gDNA that came from T cells, B-cell-depleted T cells, or PBMCs.

Germline loops: CDR1 MNHNS, CDR2 SASEGT. The CDR3 has 15 amino acids. Trimming shortened V by 1 base and J by 2 bases, and 10 bases separated the two germline ends. Original handling: Estimated nucleated cell counts came from reference gene primer amplification. Using immunoSEQ multiplex PCR, the repertoire was profiled, and TCRdb retains in-frame clones only, with some absent. V and J calls and clone size follow that table, whereas D and trimming were derived from the DNA. The sample has some 230,000 clones; around 84% are singletons. This sequence joins TRBV6-1 and TRBJ2-3; D possibly corresponds to TRBD1 (6 bases). The receptor was isolated from a woman in her sixties who had recovered from COVID-19. The sample comprised peripheral blood. DNA for the CDR3: TGTGCCAGCAGTGAAGGGGCAGGGGTCACAGATACGCAGTATTTT. Translated, it gives CASSEGAGVTDTQYF.